The TCR beta chain described here comes from a study of T-cell reconstitution after alpha-beta-depleted transplantation in children. Preparation of the TCRbeta library involved a method that used unique molecular identifiers. TCRdb processed the PCR reads anew with MiXCR; each CDR3 protein has one entry. Among about 360,000 distinct CDR3 sequences listed, roughly 13% were seen once. V lost 2 bases and J lost 2, with 11 bases in between. This CDR3 contains 15 residues. In germline, CDR1 is MNHEY, CDR2 SMNVEV (reference sequence). The specimen was PBMCs, collected from the stem cell graft. The chain links TRBV27 to TRBJ2-3; perhaps TRBD2 as D (6 bases). The clonotype originates from a human donor who donated a stem cell graft to a child with Fanconi anemia. The DNA of the CDR3 is TGTGCCAGCAGTTTAATGGGGACTTCCACAGATACGCAGTATTTT. Protein product: CASSLMGTSTDTQYF.